The 4 T cell receptor beta chains listed next were all sequenced from one sample in a study of blood T cell repertoires in COVID-19. Repertoires were generated with immunoSEQ multiplex PCR, while TCRdb's copy carries only in-frame clones and drops some. The sample contains some 52,000 clones, about nine tenths of which appear only once. The sequenced sample consisted of peripheral blood. The origin of the receptors is a human donor in a cohort sampled during active COVID-19.

V usage is TRBV6-5 and J usage is TRBJ1-5; a weak D match, TRBD1 (5 bases). V was cut by 8 bases and J by 5 bases, with 19 bases left in between. From germline, CDR1 is MNHEY and CDR2 SVGAGI. The CDR3 runs 15 residues. The CDR3 coding sequence is TGTGCCAGCGGAAAGATAGGGGCATTGCATCAGCCCCAGCATTTT. Protein: CASGKIGALHQPQHF.

The chain recombines TRBV6-1 with TRBJ1-2; the D gene is possibly TRBD1 (5 bases). The V end lost 3 bases, the J end lost 4 bases, and 9 bases lay between the germline ends. Germline V lookup: CDR1 MNHNS, CDR2 SASEGT. The CDR3 runs 13 residues. CDR3 sequence reads: CASSEGPGYGYTF. The CDR3 nucleotides read TGTGCCAGCAGTGAGGGGCCTGGCTATGGCTACACCTTC.

The chain has TRBV24-1 and TRBJ1-5, with TRBD1 as a possible D gene (5 bases). V lost 4 bases and J lost 3, with 15 bases in between. This CDR3 has 16 residues. Germline V gene lookup returns CDR1 KGHDR and CDR2 SFDVKD. Here the CDR3 reads CATSDSRVGDNQPQHF. As DNA, the CDR3 is TGTGCCACCAGTGACAGCAGGGTTGGCGACAATCAGCCCCAGCATTTT.

This clone occurred once. J is TRBJ2-5 and V is TRBV5-1, with 8 bases matching TRBD1. J gave up 3 bases and V 4 bases, and 8 bases lay outside the gene matches. The CDR3 is made up of 15 amino acids. Germline V gene lookup returns CDR1 SGHRS and CDR2 YFSETQ. CDR3 region: CASSQQGVKEETQYF. CDR3 DNA sequence: TGCGCCAGCAGCCAACAGGGGGTAAAAGAAGAGACCCAGTACTTC.